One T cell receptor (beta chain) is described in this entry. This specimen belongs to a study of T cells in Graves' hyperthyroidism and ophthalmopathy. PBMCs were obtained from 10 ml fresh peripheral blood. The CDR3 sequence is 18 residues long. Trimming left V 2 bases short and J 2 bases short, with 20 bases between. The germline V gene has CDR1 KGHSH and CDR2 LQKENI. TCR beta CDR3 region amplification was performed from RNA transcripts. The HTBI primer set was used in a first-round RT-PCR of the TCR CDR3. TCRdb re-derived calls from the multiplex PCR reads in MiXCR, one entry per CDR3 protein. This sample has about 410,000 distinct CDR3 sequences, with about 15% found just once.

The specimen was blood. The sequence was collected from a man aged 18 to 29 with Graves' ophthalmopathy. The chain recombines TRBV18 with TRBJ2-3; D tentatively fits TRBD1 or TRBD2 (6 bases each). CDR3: CASSPGAGGTPYTDTQYF. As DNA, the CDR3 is TGTGCCAGCTCACCAGGAGCTGGGGGGACACCCTACACAGATACGCAGTATTTT.